This TCR beta chain was captured by sequencing in a study of cytomegalovirus exposure and HLA in healthy donors. General study results and limits: V- and J-gene trimming in TCR beta was tied to a missense DCLRE1C variant by an analysis performed later.

A few counts support this clone. Its antigen remains unknown. Germline V gives CDR1 SGHVS, CDR2 FQNEAQ. With V trimmed by 5 bases and J by 11 bases, 10 bases remained unmatched. The CDR3 extends over 14 amino acids. In the PCR, 60 Vbeta and 13 Jbeta primers were used. Generated by immunoSEQ multiplex PCR, the TCRdb table keeps only in-frame clones and is missing some. The sample records 110,000 or so clones, 77% being singletons. Source material: PBMCs. This chain joins TRBV7-8 and TRBJ2-7, with 12 bases matching TRBD1. The TCR sequence derives from a man aged 35 to 55 in good health and CMV-seropositive. Here the CDR3 DNA reads TGTGCCAGCAGCCCCTGGGACAGGGGGCGCTTCAAGTACTTC. Protein sequence: CASSPWDRGRFKYF.